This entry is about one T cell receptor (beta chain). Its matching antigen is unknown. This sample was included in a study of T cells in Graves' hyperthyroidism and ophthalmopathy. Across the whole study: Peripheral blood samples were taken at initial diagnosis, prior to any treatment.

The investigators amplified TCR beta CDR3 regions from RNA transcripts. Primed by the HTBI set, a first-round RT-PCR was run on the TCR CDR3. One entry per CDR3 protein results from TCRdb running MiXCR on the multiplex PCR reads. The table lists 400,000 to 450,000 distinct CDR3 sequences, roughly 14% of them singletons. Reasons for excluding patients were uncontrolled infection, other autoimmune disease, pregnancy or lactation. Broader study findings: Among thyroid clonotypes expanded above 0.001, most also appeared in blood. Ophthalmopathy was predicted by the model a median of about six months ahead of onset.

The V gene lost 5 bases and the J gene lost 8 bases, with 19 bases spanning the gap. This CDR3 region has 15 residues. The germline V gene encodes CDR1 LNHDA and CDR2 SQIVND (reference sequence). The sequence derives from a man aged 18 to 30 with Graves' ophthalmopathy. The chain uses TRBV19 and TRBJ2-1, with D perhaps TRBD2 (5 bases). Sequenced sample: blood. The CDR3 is CASSRSGNSADEQFF. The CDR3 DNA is TGTGCCAGTAGTCGATCGGGGAATTCCGCGGATGAGCAGTTCTTC.